This T cell receptor (beta chain) was captured in a study of technical replicates of blood from a handful of donors. Germline CDR1 reads SGHDN; CDR2 reads FVKESK. Trimming left V 5 bases short and J 7 bases short, with 9 bases between. The CDR3 runs 12 residues. TCRdb's copy holds only in-frame clones and misses some; the assay was immunoSEQ multiplex PCR. This sample has over 65,000 clones, with almost 98% found just once. Sequenced input: T cells isolated from PBMCs. The chain recombines TRBV14 with TRBJ2-1; perhaps TRBD2 as D (5 bases). This TCR was recovered from a human donor in good health. The CDR3 DNA is TGTGCCAGCAGCTTGACTATTAATGAGCAGTTCTTC. Protein product: CASSLTINEQFF.